The sequence of this TCR beta chain was determined in a study of blood T cell repertoires in COVID-19. The wider study: There were acute and convalescent COVID-19 samples, and they came from the United States, Italy and Spain.

The table came from immunoSEQ multiplex PCR; TCRdb's copy has only in-frame clones and leaves some out. The sample contains roughly 100,000 clones, about 86% of which appear only once. The V gene lost 7 bases and the J gene lost 6 bases, with 15 bases spanning the gap. This CDR3 has 13 residues. Germline V gene sequence: CDR1 MDHEN, CDR2 SYDVKM. This sequence joins TRBV28 and TRBJ1-1; TRBD1 might be the D (5 bases). Sequenced material: peripheral blood. The receptor's source is a human donor in a cohort sampled during active COVID-19. CDR3 sequence: CASTLGVLSEAFF. CDR3 DNA: TGTGCCAGCACCCTAGGGGTTTTGTCTGAAGCTTTCTTT.